The 19 T cell receptor beta chains below were found in one sample sequenced in a study of shared clonotypes between healthy human individuals. The method was immunoSEQ multiplex PCR; TCRdb's version includes in-frame clones alone and lacks a portion of them. This table has roughly 1,000,000 clones, about four fifths appearing once. Sample: memory CD4+ T cells from PBMCs. Subset of the sample: CD45RA-negative fraction. These receptors were collected from a man younger than 35 in good health. Some clones in this sample may be carry-over from other donors' samples.

This clone was picked up many times. The V gene is TRBV2, the J gene TRBJ2-5, with 7 bases that match TRBD2. Germline-derived CDR1 and CDR2 are SNHLY and FYNNEI. The CDR3 totals 14 residues. J was trimmed by 5 bases and V by 8 bases; bases with no gene match: 11. CDR3 sequence (DNA): TGTGCCAGCGGCCAAATGGGACTACAGGAGACCCAGTACTTC. This gives the protein CASGQMGLQETQYF.

The chain is built from TRBV20-1 and TRBJ2-2, with D perhaps matching TRBD2 (6 bases). Germline CDR1 is DFQATT and CDR2 is SNEGSKA (reference sequence). V lost 5 bases and J 14 bases, leaving 15 bases between the germline ends. The CDR3 contains 11 residues. This chain's CDR3 is CSAPGGRDLFF. The CDR3 region has the DNA TGCAGTGCTCCCGGGGGACGAGATCTGTTTTTT.

V is TRBV6-5 and J is TRBJ1-2; D remains unclear. From germline, CDR1 is MNHEY and CDR2 SVGAGI. This CDR3 is 13 amino acids long. The CDR3 protein is CATSIENSYGYTF. CDR3 bases: TGTGCGACCTCAATCGAGAACAGTTATGGCTACACCTTC.

V and J are TRBV28 and TRBJ2-1, with 9 bases matching TRBD2. The CDR3 runs 16 residues. With V trimmed by 4 bases and J by 2 bases, 6 bases remained unmatched. Per the germline V gene, CDR1 is MDHEN and CDR2 is SYDVKM. CDR3 nucleotide sequence: TGTGCCAGCAGTTGGTCGGGCGGGAGGGCCTACAATGAGCAGTTCTTC. Its protein is CASSWSGGRAYNEQFF.

V usage is TRBV6-5 and J usage is TRBJ2-2; a possible D gene is TRBD2 (6 bases). Germline lookup yields CDR1 MNHEY and CDR2 SVGAGI. The CDR3 consists of 16 residues. V lost 4 bases, J lost 3 bases, and 15 bases lay in between. The CDR3 protein is CASSSAGSEDTGELFF. The CDR3 DNA is TGTGCCAGCAGTTCGGCCGGGAGTGAGGACACCGGGGAGCTGTTTTTT.

The chain combines TRBV5-4 with TRBJ1-2, with D unresolved. This CDR3 has 14 residues. V was pared by 6 bases and J by 4 bases, with 16 bases between. From germline, CDR1 is SGHNT and CDR2 YYREEE (reference sequence). Here the CDR3 reads CASTLIDSGYGYTF. The CDR3 DNA follows: TGTGCCAGCACCCTAATAGACTCGGGCTATGGCTACACCTTC.

The chain is built from TRBV19 and TRBJ1-2; 9 nucleotides match TRBD1. CDR1 and CDR2 (germline): LNHDA, SQIVND (reference sequence). This CDR3 has 14 amino acids. The V gene end was trimmed by 6 bases and the J gene end by 3 bases; junction bases not matched to a gene: 5. As DNA, the CDR3 is TGTGCCAGTAGAGAACAGGGGGCTCACTATGGCTACACCTTC. It codes for CASREQGAHYGYTF.

This clone is a singleton in its sample. The chain has TRBV19 and TRBJ2-1; D may be TRBD1 or TRBD2 (5 bases each). The V gene lost 10 bases and the J gene lost 9 bases, with 19 bases spanning the gap. Per germline, CDR1 LNHDA and CDR2 SQIVND (reference sequence). This CDR3 is 13 amino acids long. The CDR3 DNA is TGTGCCACCGTATCCCGGGGCCTCGGTGAGCAGTTCTTC. This gives the protein CATVSRGLGEQFF.

V and J are TRBV28 and TRBJ2-1, with D unresolved. V was cut by 11 bases and J by 3 bases, with 14 bases left in between. The CDR3 sequence is 13 residues long. From germline, CDR1 is MDHEN and CDR2 SYDVKM. CDR3 sequence: CAHAGRNYNEQFF. The CDR3 nucleotides are TGTGCCCACGCAGGACGGAACTACAATGAGCAGTTCTTC.

The V and J genes are TRBV27 and TRBJ1-5; TRBD1 might be the D (5 bases). The V gene lost 2 bases and the J gene lost 2 bases, with 10 bases spanning the gap. Germline-derived CDR1 and CDR2 are MNHEY and SMNVEV (reference sequence). CDR3 length equals 15 residues. The CDR3 bases are TGTGCCAGCAGTTTAGAAGGGGAACGCAATCAGCCCCAGCATTTT. Protein sequence: CASSLEGERNQPQHF.

With regard to this clone: The sample carries other DNA sequences with the same CDR3. J is TRBJ2-5 and V is TRBV5-1, with TRBD2 as a possible D gene (5 bases). Germline CDR1 and CDR2: SGHRS and YFSETQ. This CDR3 is 13 amino acids long. V lost 0 bases, J lost 4 bases, and 7 bases lay in between. CDR3 sequence: CASSLAGRETQYF. As DNA, the CDR3 is TGCGCCAGCAGCTTGGCTGGGAGAGAGACCCAGTACTTC. Full variable domain (remainder filled in from reference TRBV5-1 and TRBJ2-5): KAGVTQTPRYLIKTRGQQVTLSCSPISGHRSVSWYQQTPGQGLQFLFEYFSETQRNKGNFPGRFSGRQFSNSRSEMNVSTLELGDSALYLCASSLAGRETQYFGPGTRLLVL.

V usage is TRBV25-1 and J usage is TRBJ2-7; the D gene is possibly TRBD2 (6 bases). Per germline, CDR1 MGHDK and CDR2 SYGVNS. The CDR3 sequence is 13 residues long. V shed 4 bases and J shed 6 bases, with 13 bases lying between them. The CDR3 sequence: CASSAGRLVEQYF. In DNA form, the CDR3 reads TGTGCCAGCAGTGCGGGGAGGTTGGTCGAGCAGTACTTC.

The V and J genes are TRBV9 and TRBJ2-2; 7 bases are shared with TRBD1. The CDR3 runs to 13 residues. In germline, CDR1 is SGDLS, CDR2 YYNGEE. The junction had 0 bases not matched to a gene; V was cut back by 3 bases and J by 4 bases. The CDR3 nucleotides are TGTGCCAGCAGCGACAGGGGCACCGGGGAGCTGTTTTTT. This encodes CASSDRGTGELFF.

In the case of this clone: A read error likely explains this, since a far larger clone differs by one base. This chain uses TRBV7-9 with TRBJ2-1, with D hard to call. The CDR3 has 15 residues. Trimming removed 0 bases at V and 2 bases at J, with 8 bases between. Germline loops: CDR1 SEHNR, CDR2 FQNEAQ (reference sequence). This CDR3 reads CASSLAPEAYNEQFF. The CDR3 DNA sequence: TGTGCCAGCAGCTTAGCTCCAGAGGCCTACAATGAGCAGTTCTTC.

The chain has TRBV18 and TRBJ2-7, with a weak D call TRBD1 (6 bases). Germline lookup yields CDR1 KGHSH and CDR2 LQKENI. CDR3 length: 14 residues. Trimming cost V 2 bases and J 4 bases, with 12 bases left between them. This CDR3 reads CASSPKFQGYEQYF. The CDR3 DNA reads as TGTGCCAGCTCACCAAAGTTTCAGGGGTACGAGCAGTACTTC.

The CDR3 region has the DNA TGCAGCGTCATGGGGGGGTCGGACGAGCAGTACTTC. Amino acid sequence: CSVMGGSDEQYF. The gene calls are TRBV29-1 and TRBJ2-7; 7 nucleotides line up with TRBD2. Germline loops: CDR1 SQVTM, CDR2 ANQGSEA. The CDR3 consists of 12 residues. With V trimmed by 6 bases and J by 5 bases, 7 bases remained unmatched.

Here the CDR3 reads CASSSLGSPEDTQYF. In DNA form, the CDR3 reads TGTGCCAGCAGCTCACTAGGCTCCCCGGAGGATACGCAGTATTTT. This sequence joins TRBV7-8 and TRBJ2-3, with a possible D match to TRBD2 (5 bases). With 4 bases removed from V and 6 bases from J, the gap between germline ends came to 17 bases. Germline CDR1 is SGHVS and CDR2 is FQNEAQ. The CDR3 length is 15 residues.

The rearrangement uses TRBV28 and TRBJ1-2, with 12 bases lining up with TRBD1. Trimming cost V 7 bases and J 3 bases; bases outside gene matches: 6. This CDR3 is built from 15 residues. Germline V lookup: CDR1 MDHEN, CDR2 SYDVKM. CDR3 DNA: TGTGCCAGCACGGGACAGGGGGCGCGCCACTATGGCTACACCTTC. Translating it yields CASTGQGARHYGYTF.

The rearrangement links TRBV28 to TRBJ2-1; D ambiguous. Germline V gives CDR1 MDHEN, CDR2 SYDVKM. V was clipped by 5 bases and J by 9 bases, with 17 bases between them. The CDR3 contains 14 residues. The CDR3 loop is CASSPPRRHREQFF. The CDR3 DNA follows: TGTGCCAGCAGTCCTCCTAGACGCCACCGTGAGCAGTTCTTC.